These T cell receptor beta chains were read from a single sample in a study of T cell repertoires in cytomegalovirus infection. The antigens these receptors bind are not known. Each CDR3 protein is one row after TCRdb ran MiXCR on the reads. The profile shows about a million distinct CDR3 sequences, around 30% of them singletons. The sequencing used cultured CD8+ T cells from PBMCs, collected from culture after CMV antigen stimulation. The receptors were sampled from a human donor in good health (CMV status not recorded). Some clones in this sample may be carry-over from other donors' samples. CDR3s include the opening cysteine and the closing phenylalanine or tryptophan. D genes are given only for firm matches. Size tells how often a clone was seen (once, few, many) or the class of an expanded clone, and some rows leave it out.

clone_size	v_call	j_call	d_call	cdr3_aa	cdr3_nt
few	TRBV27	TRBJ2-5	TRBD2	CASSPGSSGGAWGETQYF	TGTGCCAGCAGCCCCGGGAGTAGCGGGGGGGCTTGGGGAGAGACCCAGTACTTC
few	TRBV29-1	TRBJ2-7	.	CSVTRGSSYEQYF	TGCAGCGTTACAAGGGGCAGCTCCTACGAGCAGTACTTC
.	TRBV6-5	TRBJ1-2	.	CASSYSRDGLWGYTF	TGTGCCAGCAGTTACTCGAGGGACGGACTATGGGGCTACACCTTC
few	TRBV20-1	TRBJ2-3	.	CSARDGSDTQYF	TGCAGTGCTAGAGATGGCTCAGATACGCAGTATTTT
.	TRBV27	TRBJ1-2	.	CASSPWRDISNYGYTF	TGTGCCAGCAGCCCCTGGCGGGACATCTCTAACTATGGCTACACCTTC
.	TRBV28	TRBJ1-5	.	CASSLSTENSNQPQHF	TGTGCCAGCAGTTTATCGACTGAGAATAGCAATCAGCCCCAGCATTTT
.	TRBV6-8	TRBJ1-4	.	CASGRGDATNEKLFF	TGTGCCAGCGGTCGGGGGGATGCAACTAATGAAAAACTGTTTTTT
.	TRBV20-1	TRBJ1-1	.	CSATDRYPPGEAFF	TGCAGTGCTACTGACAGGTATCCGCCCGGGGAAGCTTTCTTT
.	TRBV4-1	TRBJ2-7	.	CASSPGTDQYEQYF	TGCGCCAGCAGCCCCGGGACCGATCAATACGAGCAGTACTTC
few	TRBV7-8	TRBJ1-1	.	CASSLGRGAQARLAFF	TGTGCCAGCAGCTTAGGACGGGGGGCTCAAGCGCGCCTAGCTTTCTTT
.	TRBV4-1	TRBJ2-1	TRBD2	CASSQDWEGYDEQFF	TGCGCCAGCAGCCAAGACTGGGAGGGCTATGATGAGCAGTTCTTC
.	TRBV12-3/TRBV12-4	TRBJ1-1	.	CASSFAVGPESTEAFF	TGTGCCAGCAGTTTTGCAGTAGGCCCTGAGAGCACTGAAGCTTTCTTT
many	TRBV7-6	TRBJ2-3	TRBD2	CASSLGDYADTQYF	TGTGCCAGCAGCCTCGGGGACTACGCAGATACGCAGTATTTT
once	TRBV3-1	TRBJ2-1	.	CASSQALQGRTYNEQFF	TGTGCCAGCAGCCAAGCGTTACAGGGTAGGACCTACAATGAGCAGTTCTTC
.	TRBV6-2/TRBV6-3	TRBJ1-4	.	CASSYPGPANGIEKLFF	TGTGCCAGCAGTTACCCGGGACCGGCGAACGGAATAGAAAAACTGTTTTTT
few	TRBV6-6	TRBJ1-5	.	CASSYTRVGQPQHF	TGTGCCAGCAGTTACACGAGGGTTGGTCAGCCCCAGCATTTT
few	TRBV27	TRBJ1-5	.	CASADFGGQPQHF	TGTGCCAGCGCGGACTTTGGTGGTCAGCCCCAGCATTTT
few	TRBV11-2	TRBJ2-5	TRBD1	CASNKQGAAGSQYF	TGTGCCAGCAATAAACAGGGGGCCGCGGGGTCCCAGTACTTC
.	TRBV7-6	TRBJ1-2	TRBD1	CASSQDRGLEYGYTF	TGTGCCAGCAGCCAGGACAGGGGGCTAGAATATGGCTACACCTTC
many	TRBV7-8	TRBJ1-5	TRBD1	CASSRITGGSAQPQHF	TGTGCCAGCAGCCGAATCACAGGGGGTTCGGCTCAGCCCCAGCATTTT
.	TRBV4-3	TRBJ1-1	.	CARSQVVGGTEAFF	TGCGCCAGAAGCCAAGTAGTGGGAGGCACTGAAGCTTTCTTT
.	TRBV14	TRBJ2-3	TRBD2	CASSQRIFPGGGRGYTQYF	TGTGCCAGCAGCCAAAGAATCTTTCCTGGCGGGGGAAGAGGGTATACGCAGTATTTT
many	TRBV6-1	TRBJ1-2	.	CASRGEGRDYTF	TGTGCCAGCAGGGGAGAGGGCAGGGACTACACCTTC
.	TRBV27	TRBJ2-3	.	CASIAGGTDTQYF	TGTGCCAGCATCGCAGGGGGCACAGATACGCAGTATTTT
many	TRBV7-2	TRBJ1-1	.	CASSFGEAFF	TGTGCCAGCAGCTTTGGTGAAGCTTTCTTT
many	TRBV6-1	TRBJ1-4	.	CASTSIRGPGEKLFF	TGTGCCAGCACTTCCATTAGGGGACCGGGTGAAAAACTGTTTTTT
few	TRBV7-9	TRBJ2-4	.	CASSPRLGSGNPKNIQYF	TGTGCCAGCAGCCCACGACTGGGGTCCGGCAACCCCAAAAACATTCAGTACTTC
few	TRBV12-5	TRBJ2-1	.	CASGLFYNEQFF	TGTGCTAGTGGTTTGTTTTACAATGAGCAGTTCTTC
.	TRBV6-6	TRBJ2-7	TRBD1	CASSYSWTGSSYEQYF	TGTGCCAGCAGTTACTCGTGGACAGGAAGCTCCTACGAGCAGTACTTC
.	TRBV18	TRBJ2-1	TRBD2	CASSLFGSGDYPYNEQFF	TGTGCCAGCTCACTCTTTGGCAGCGGGGATTATCCCTACAATGAGCAGTTCTTC
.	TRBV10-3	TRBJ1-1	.	CAIGETMNTEAFF	TGTGCCATCGGGGAAACAATGAACACTGAAGCTTTCTTT
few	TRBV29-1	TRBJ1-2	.	CSVKEGFDGYTF	TGCAGCGTTAAGGAAGGGTTCGATGGCTACACCTTC
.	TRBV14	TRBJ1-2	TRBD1	CASSQARTGADYGYTF	TGTGCCAGCAGCCAAGCAAGAACAGGGGCGGACTATGGCTACACCTTC
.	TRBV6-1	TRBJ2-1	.	CASSPQVGGISSYNEQFF	TGTGCCAGCAGCCCTCAGGTTGGGGGAATTAGCTCCTACAATGAGCAGTTCTTC
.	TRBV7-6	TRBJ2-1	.	CASSLNGAGYYNEQFF	TGTGCCAGCAGCCTAAATGGGGCAGGATACTACAATGAGCAGTTCTTC
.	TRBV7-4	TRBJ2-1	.	CASSPPLRGQFF	TGTGCCAGCAGCCCGCCCTTAAGAGGGCAGTTCTTC
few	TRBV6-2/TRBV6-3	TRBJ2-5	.	CASSIGTDDQETQYF	TGTGCCAGCAGCATAGGAACTGATGACCAAGAGACCCAGTACTTC
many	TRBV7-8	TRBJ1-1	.	CASSLAETFF	TGTGCCAGCAGCTTAGCAGAGACTTTCTTT
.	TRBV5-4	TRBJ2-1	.	CASSGGGIASYNEQFF	TGTGCCAGCAGCGGGGGGGGCATCGCTTCCTACAATGAGCAGTTCTTC
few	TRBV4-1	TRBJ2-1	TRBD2	CASSQALAGGPNEQFF	TGCGCCAGCAGCCAAGCACTAGCGGGGGGGCCCAATGAGCAGTTCTTC
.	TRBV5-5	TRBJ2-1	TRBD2	CASSLEGLAVSEQFF	TGTGCCAGCAGCTTGGAGGGACTAGCGGTCTCTGAGCAGTTCTTC
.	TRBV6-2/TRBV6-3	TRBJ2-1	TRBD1	CASSYRVGTGYNEQFF	TGTGCCAGCAGTTACAGGGTGGGGACAGGGTACAATGAGCAGTTCTTC
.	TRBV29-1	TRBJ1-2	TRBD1	CSVGTGGDYTF	TGCAGCGTCGGGACAGGGGGAGACTACACCTTC
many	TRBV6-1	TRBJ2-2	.	CASSVRRTNTGELFF	TGTGCCAGCAGTGTAAGACGGACGAACACCGGGGAGCTGTTTTTT
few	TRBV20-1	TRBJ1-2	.	CSVPSQGPAWGYTF	TGCAGTGTTCCATCCCAGGGCCCCGCTTGGGGCTACACCTTC